Following are 22 T cell receptor beta chains from one sample sequenced in a study of T cells in Graves' hyperthyroidism and ophthalmopathy. TCR beta CDR3 region amplification was performed from RNA transcripts. Researchers ran a first-round RT-PCR on the TCR CDR3 using the HTBI primer set. TCRdb used MiXCR to reprocess the multiplex PCR reads, holding one entry per CDR3 protein. The table includes fewer than 800,000 distinct CDR3 sequences, about 15% detected once. Material: blood. These receptors were taken from a man aged 18 to 29 with Graves' hyperthyroidism.

V gene TRBV20-1 combines with J gene TRBJ2-1; 10 bases match TRBD2. CDR1 is DFQATT, CDR2 SNEGSKA, per germline (reference sequence). There are 15 residues in the CDR3. V lost 3 bases and J lost 6; bases outside the gene matches: 8. CDR3 in amino acids: CSASSLAGASNEQFF. The CDR3 region has the DNA TGCAGTGCTAGTTCCCTAGCGGGAGCGTCCAATGAGCAGTTCTTC.

This clonotype was counted ten times or more. Here the CDR3 DNA reads TGTGCCAGCAGTTGGACAGGGACCAACTATGGCTACACCTTC. This translates into CASSWTGTNYGYTF. The chain employs TRBV6-1 and TRBJ1-2; 8 positions match TRBD1. There are 14 residues in the CDR3. Germline CDR1 is MNHNS and CDR2 is SASEGT. The ends lost 5 bases at V and 2 bases at J; junction bases unmatched: 4.

This clonotype was detected many times. The chain uses TRBV14 and TRBJ2-1; D is unclear. Per the germline V gene, CDR1 is SGHDN and CDR2 is FVKESK. The CDR3 is made up of 15 amino acids. V was cut by 0 bases and J by 1 base, with 7 bases left in between. This CDR3 is CASSQDWRSYNEQFF. CDR3 nucleotide sequence: TGTGCCAGCAGCCAAGATTGGCGGTCCTACAATGAGCAGTTCTTC.

This clonotype was counted ten times or more. The gene calls are TRBV7-9 and TRBJ2-3; D is unresolved. The germline gives CDR1 SEHNR, CDR2 FQNEAQ (reference sequence). The CDR3 has 15 amino acids. With 0 bases removed from V and 4 bases from J, the gap between germline ends came to 11 bases. The CDR3 DNA follows: TGTGCCAGCAGCTTAGCGGCACTCCTACCAGATACGCAGTATTTT. Its translation is CASSLAALLPDTQYF.

The chain joins TRBV5-1 to TRBJ2-3; D is unresolved. Trimming pared 5 bases from V and 4 bases from J, leaving 11 bases between. CDR1 and CDR2 (germline): SGHRS, YFSETQ. The CDR3 consists of 13 residues. The CDR3: CASRQGLPDTQYF. Written as DNA, the CDR3 is TGCGCCAGCAGGCAAGGTCTCCCAGATACGCAGTATTTT.

In this sample, this clonotype turned up a few times. V and J are TRBV30 and TRBJ1-2; D gene uncertain. Germline V gene sequence: CDR1 GTSNPN, CDR2 SVGIG (reference sequence). The CDR3 is made up of 13 amino acids. The ends were cut back, 1 base at V and 0 bases at J, with 6 bases in the middle. DNA of the CDR3: TGTGCCTGGAGTGACACCGCTAACTATGGCTACACCTTC. Its protein product is CAWSDTANYGYTF.

This chain uses TRBV25-1 with TRBJ1-6; D remains ambiguous. Germline V CDR1 and CDR2: MGHDK, SYGVNS. Deletions cut 2 bases from V and 7 bases from J, with 6 bases between. CDR3 length equals 13 residues. For the CDR3, the DNA is TGTGCCAGCAGTGAAACGGGAAATTCACCCCTCCACTTT. Amino acid sequence: CASSETGNSPLHF.

Only a few counts were recorded for this clonotype. CDR3 DNA sequence: TGTGCCAGCAGCGTAGGGGCAGCAATCTATGGCTACACCTTC. This encodes CASSVGAAIYGYTF. The chain combines TRBV9 with TRBJ1-2; D unresolved. Germline V gene sequence: CDR1 SGDLS, CDR2 YYNGEE. CDR3 length: 14 residues. Trimming shortened V by 0 bases and J by 4 bases, and 10 bases separated the two germline ends.

On this clonotype itself: A much larger clone is a single base away; this may be a read error. The chain couples TRBV7-9 to TRBJ2-7; D gene uncertain. Trimming left V 5 bases short and J 5 bases short, with 10 bases between. The CDR3 sequence is 12 residues long. Germline V gives CDR1 SEHNR, CDR2 FQNEAQ (reference sequence). The CDR3 here is CASSPVNDEQYF. DNA of the CDR3: TGTGCCAGCAGCCCCGTAAACGACGAGCAGTACTTC.

This clonotype was found a few times. The chain combines TRBV29-1 with TRBJ2-7, with unresolved D. Germline-derived CDR1 and CDR2 are SQVTM and ANQGSEA. CDR3 size: 11 residues. Trimming removed 6 bases at V and 1 base at J, with 7 bases between. CDR3 sequence (DNA): TGCAGCGTGGGCCCATCCTACGAGCAGTACTTC. Translation gives CSVGPSYEQYF.

Comments on this clonotype: The junction departs from the called germline gene at one end, perhaps through a read error. The CDR3 sequence is CAINSGANALTF. CDR3 DNA: TGTGCCATCAACTCTGGGGCCAACGCCCTGACTTTC. The chain joins TRBV10-3 to TRBJ2-6; maybe TRBD1 (5 bases). This CDR3 is 12 amino acids long. Germline V CDR1 and CDR2: ENHRY, SYGVKD.

This clonotype was observed at least ten times. The V and J genes are TRBV7-3 and TRBJ2-7; 7 nucleotides align to TRBD2. Trimming took 0 bases from V and 7 from J; bases not matched to a gene: 9. This CDR3 comprises 15 residues. CDR1 SGHTA and CDR2 FQGTGA come from the germline V gene. DNA for the CDR3: TGTGCCAGCAGCTTAACCGGCGGGAGCGTTGGAGAGCAGTACTTC. It translates to CASSLTGGSVGEQYF.

The chain recombines TRBV30 with TRBJ1-1; D call uncertain. The germline CDR1 and CDR2 sequences are GTSNPN and SVGIG (reference sequence). The CDR3 totals 11 residues. V lost 3 bases and J 11 bases, leaving 13 bases between the germline ends. The CDR3 spells CAWRIKDGAFF. The CDR3 DNA sequence: TGTGCCTGGAGAATTAAAGACGGCGCTTTCTTT.

The chain links TRBV20-1 to TRBJ2-7; 8 positions agree with TRBD2. This CDR3 comprises 13 residues. Germline V gives CDR1 DFQATT, CDR2 SNEGSKA (reference sequence). V lost 6 bases and J lost 3; bases outside the gene matches: 7. The CDR3 loop is CSALSGSGYEQYF. The DNA for the CDR3 is TGCAGTGCATTAAGCGGGAGTGGCTACGAGCAGTACTTC.

In this sample, this clonotype turned up many times. The J gene is TRBJ2-7, the V gene TRBV6-2 or TRBV6-3, with TRBD2 matching 14 bases. CDR1 MNHEY and CDR2 SVGEGT come from the germline V gene. V lost 4 bases, J lost 5 bases, and 13 bases stayed unmatched. There are 18 residues in the CDR3. For the CDR3, the DNA is TGTGCCAGCAGTTCCATACGACGGACTAGCGGGAGGACCCACGAGCAGTACTTC. This codes for CASSSIRRTSGRTHEQYF.

Concerning this clonotype: Here the CDR3 omits its conserved ending phenylalanine or tryptophan, so a read error is the likely source. The chain links TRBV29-1 to TRBJ2-2; D remains ambiguous. This CDR3 has 12 amino acids. Trimming took 7 bases from V and 1 from J, leaving 7 bases between them. Germline V gene sequence: CDR1 SQVTM, CDR2 ANQGSEA. The CDR3 DNA reads as TGCAGCGGGTTTTTGAACACCGGGGAGCTGTTTTCT. Amino acids: CSGFLNTGELFS.

This clonotype was observed a handful of times. The rearrangement links TRBV28 to TRBJ2-6; a weak D match, TRBD2 (6 bases). V was clipped by 2 bases and J by 1 base, with 9 bases between them. The CDR3 runs 16 residues. CDR1 is MDHEN and CDR2 is SYDVKM in the germline V gene. The CDR3 loop is CASSLSRGSGANVLTF. The CDR3 region has the DNA TGTGCCAGCAGTTTAAGCCGGGGGTCTGGGGCCAACGTCCTGACTTTC. Combining the CDR3 with reference TRBV28 and TRBJ2-6 gives the whole variable domain DVKVTQSSRYLVKRTGEKVFLECVQDMDHENMFWYRQDPGLGLRLIYFSYDVKMKEKGDIPEGYSVSREKKERFSLILESASTNQTSMYLCASSLSRGSGANVLTFGAGSRLTVL.

In this sample, this clonotype turned up a few times. The chain has TRBV18 and TRBJ1-2; D not resolved. Deletions cut 0 bases from V and 8 bases from J, with 10 bases between. Germline-derived CDR1 and CDR2 are KGHSH and LQKENI. The CDR3 sequence is 13 residues long. CDR3 nucleotide sequence: TGTGCCAGCTCACCACCGATTCTGGGCGGCTACACCTTC. This gives the protein CASSPPILGGYTF.

This clonotype was seen ten or more times. CDR3 amino acids: CASSDLAGGPQYF. In DNA, the CDR3 is TGTGCCAGCAGTGACCTAGCGGGAGGGCCGCAGTACTTC. The rearrangement links TRBV2 to TRBJ2-7; 12 bases are shared with TRBD2. Per the germline V gene, CDR1 is SNHLY and CDR2 is FYNNEI. Germline trimming cut 3 bases from V and 9 bases from J; bases unmatched to any gene: 3. The CDR3 is made up of 13 amino acids. Filled out from reference TRBV2 and TRBJ2-7, the complete variable domain reads EPEVTQTPSHQVTQMGQEVILRCVPISNHLYFYWYRQILGQKVEFLVSFYNNEISEKSEIFDDQFSVERPDGSNFTLKIRSTKLEDSAMYFCASSDLAGGPQYFGPGTRLTVT.

The chain couples TRBV7-3 to TRBJ2-7; 9 bases align to TRBD2. V trimming: 4 bases; J trimming: 3 bases; junction bases outside the gene matches: 7. Germline V gene sequence: CDR1 SGHTA, CDR2 FQGTGA. The CDR3 contains 15 residues. CDR3 in amino acids: CASSSQAGGNYEQYF. DNA of the CDR3: TGTGCCAGCAGCTCTCAAGCGGGAGGCAACTACGAGCAGTACTTC.

This clonotype was found many times. The chain couples TRBV2 to TRBJ1-1, with unresolved D. The CDR3 has 12 amino acids. V was pared by 5 bases and J by 6 bases, with 10 bases between. The V gene's germline CDR1 is SNHLY and CDR2 FYNNEI. The CDR3 sequence is CASSQAQAEAFF. The DNA of the CDR3 is TGTGCCAGCAGTCAGGCTCAGGCTGAAGCTTTCTTT.

This clonotype was recorded a few times. A much more abundant neighbour one base away suggests this may be a read error. The chain couples TRBV7-9 to TRBJ1-2; 7 bases match TRBD1. Trimming took 4 bases from V and 3 from J; bases not matched to a gene: 2. Germline CDR1 is SEHNR and CDR2 is FQNEAQ (reference sequence). The CDR3 is 13 amino acids. CDR3 in amino acids: CASSSGQYYGYTF. The DNA of the CDR3 is TGTGCCAGCAGCTCGGGACAGTACTATGGCTACACCTTC.